The present T cell receptor beta chain was sequenced within a study of cytomegalovirus exposure and HLA in healthy donors (dated by TCRdb to 2017 to 2019). With respect to the entire study: According to an earlier analysis of a few hundred of the donors, some 170 million T cells yielded over 100 million unique TCR beta sequences and 250 to 350 Gb of sequence data. Roughly 300 gigabases of sequencing data and roughly 90 million unique TCR sequences were included in an early release covering around 650 HLA-typed donors. Of the roughly 400 genotyped donors, about 80% fell in the genetic ancestry cluster associated with self-reported Caucasian donors. The study aimed to test whether cataloging public T cell receptors could reveal signatures of past pathogen exposure. Using immunosequencing, the study profiled T cell repertoires from approximately 700 subjects and related those repertoires to cytomegalovirus serostatus. Along with the roughly 710-subject first cohort, a separate validation cohort of 120 different subjects was used. The study combined high-throughput TCR immunosequencing, statistical association of individual TCRs with disease status, and machine learning to predict cytomegalovirus infection status. In a later analysis, previously published TCR beta repertoires from several hundred donors were re-analyzed and high-resolution HLA genotyping was added so that TCR occurrence patterns could be studied. Rather than using new phenotypic data, the later analysis identified candidate immune exposures from TCR beta sequences and from how often those sequences occurred across donors. An earlier analysis of 587 of the donors applied high-throughput TCR beta sequencing to assess whether each TCR beta V gene segment acted as functional or pseudogenic. Donor age, sex, ethnicity and CMV serostatus were collected together with the repertoire data. A later genetic analysis used genome-wide SNP genotypes for about three fifths of the 666 donors, treating that subset as a discovery cohort. All discovery cohort repertoires had been generated using a single sequencing platform. Both class I and class II loci were covered by HLA typing, at four-digit resolution. Typing coverage differed by locus: A, B, C, DRB1 and DQB1 were typed in roughly 620-630 donors, DQA1 in roughly 510, DPA1 in around 600, and DPB1 in 400 to 480. About five DR-DQ haplotypes were handled as single units for association and clustering because linkage in the cohort was strong. On average, 235,054 unique TCR beta nucleotide sequences were sequenced per donor among a few hundred genotyped donors of the cohort, with roughly 18% of those sequences being non-productive. Overall study outcomes, separate from this receptor: According to a later genetic analysis, donors in an Asian-associated ancestry cluster had fewer N-insertions in productive TCRs than the approximately 650-donor mean. An association between a missense DCLRE1C variant and V-gene and J-gene trimming of TCR beta chains was found in a later genetic analysis and replicated in an independent cohort. A later analysis associated 16,951 TCR beta sequences with specific HLA alleles at a false discovery rate of 0.05. In this cohort, only TCR beta chains were sequenced, and detectable features were limited by the absence of alpha or paired-chain data. In an earlier analysis of more than 500 of the donors, most TCR beta V segments appeared in productive rearrangements about 87% or about 30% of the time, broadly matching IMGT annotations. A cluster of highly shared sequence variants was judged likely to be a technical artifact of the sequencing pipeline. Because some donors lacked HLA typing at each locus, the association tests relied only on the typed subset. It was suggested by the authors that the approach could potentially be generalized to other disease states and immunological phenotypes. Correlated functional status among segregating V segments might be attributable to linkage disequilibrium, but an unknown experimental factor could not be ruled out. While some public TCRs were present in many individuals, most TCR sequences turned up only very rarely across donors. According to a later analysis, TCR association rates differed among HLA loci, with DRB1 alleles showing the most associated TCRs and HLA-C alleles showing the fewest. In a later analysis, HLA-associated TCR beta chains showed more clonal expansion and lower generation probabilities than non-associated chains that were equally common. Cytomegalovirus status was reported to be diagnosed by the classifier with high specificity and sensitivity in both the original and validation cohorts. Strong co-occurrence of HLA alleles, especially DR and DQ, made assigning TCR associations to individual alleles difficult. Over 15 rarely observed V segments, including chromosome 9 orphons, were excluded from the earlier analysis of approximately 600 of the donors because counts were too low. A few of the identified cytomegalovirus-associated TCR beta chains were confirmed in vitro to be specific for cytomegalovirus antigens. A further reported finding was that TCR beta sequences accurately predicted the HLA-A and HLA-B alleles for most subjects in the first cohort. The study gave a list of over 150 TCR beta chains associated with cytomegalovirus. Most CMV-associated TCR beta chains appeared to be HLA-restricted in a later analysis, and the HLA associations seemed to be driven largely by CMV exposure. CMV serostatus was the only immune exposure information available for the cohort. Roughly uniform sequencing depth across donors was assumed in presence/absence analyses, although this assumption may not hold. According to a later analysis, parvovirus B19, influenza, CMV and Epstein-Barr virus appeared linked to several top co-occurrence clusters. Because the 87-base-pair reads could not distinguish some IMGT-functional V segments, including TRBV6-2 and TRBV6-3, those segments were excluded.

The cohort was made up of about 670 healthy bone marrow donors. At the time of sampling, every cohort member was nominally healthy, though immune exposures that went unrecorded were likely present. The donor was CMV seropositive and was included in the group of about 290 seropositive cohort members. Each donor provided a peripheral blood sample, and peripheral blood mononuclear cells were used for TCR beta sequencing. The Qiagen DNeasy Blood Extraction Kit was used to extract genomic DNA from the blood cell samples. Library preparation employed the immunoSEQ multiplex PCR assay. For the multiplex PCR, a mixture combining 60 forward primers for TCR Vbeta segments and 13 reverse primers for TCR Jbeta segments was used. The CDR3 region of rearranged TCR beta genes was amplified from genomic DNA by a multiplex PCR assay. Amplified TCR beta libraries were sequenced as 87-base-pair reads on the Illumina HiSeq System. As for the authors' bioinformatics: In a later analysis, approximately 74 million unique TCR beta chains were counted across the approximately 640 repertoires, and roughly 10 million of these chains were shared by at least two donors. Raw reads were error-corrected and collapsed into unique sequences by a nearest-neighbor algorithm in which closely related sequences were merged to remove PCR and sequencing errors. V, D and J gene segments were assigned by aligning CDR3 sequences to IMGT reference sequences. For a sequence to be retained, a match of at least six nucleotides to both a V gene segment and a J gene segment was required. A rearrangement counted as productive if the CDR3 had no stop codons and remained in frame with V and J, and every other rearrangement counted as non-productive. CDR3 was defined by IMGT convention, running from the second conserved V-encoded cysteine to the conserved J-encoded phenylalanine. In an earlier analysis of around 570 of the donors, sequences lacking an unambiguous match to a single V gene segment were excluded. An earlier analysis of a few hundred of the donors classified V segments as functional when productive rearrangements were above 56.7% and as segregating when the standard deviation between donors was above 5%. To diagnose cytomegalovirus status from the catalog of TCR beta chain sequences, a statistical classification framework was built. In a later analysis, V and J genes were assigned by comparing TCR nucleotide sequences against IMGT/GENE-DB human TR gene sequences. Using the TCRdist pipeline, a later analysis assigned CDR3 sequences along with most-parsimonious VDJ recombination scenarios. In a later analysis, every TCR beta chain was defined by the combination of its CDR3 amino acid sequence and its V-gene family, and reads without a unique V-gene family were dropped. To address suspected cross-contamination and a sequencing artifact, a later analysis removed 550 to 750 highly shared, low-generation-probability nucleotide sequences. In a later analysis, a clonal expansion index was calculated for each public chain from normalized within-repertoire ranks of inferred template counts. In a later analysis, generation probabilities were computed with a VDJ recombination model fitted to out-of-frame rearrangements, and the resulting probabilities were checked against IGoR. A later analysis scored TCR-TCR, TCR-HLA and TCR-CMV co-occurrence with hypergeometric tests, applying a repertoire-size bias correction to TCR pairs. To estimate false discovery rates, a later analysis permuted the HLA or CMV assignments 20 times. In a later analysis, co-occurring TCRs were grouped with DBSCAN, and TCRdist sequence similarity was added when clustering was performed within HLA-allele-positive subsets. For co-occurrence clustering, repertoires with fewer than 30,000 or more than 120,000 public chains were excluded, along with five or six repertoires with anomalous nucleotide sharing. The source is immuneACCESS, and TCRdb retained only in-frame sequences with V and J called. Part of the clones is not carried over; for the studies checked, unresolved V genes explain less than half of this, and the remainder is unexplained. V, J and clone size derive from that table, while D and trimming were established from the DNA sequence. The sample table records 150,000 to 200,000 clones; about an eighth of these occur just once. The ten largest clones represent approximately 7.8% of the sample.

From the cysteine through the phenylalanine, the CDR3 covers 17 amino acids. CDR3 DNA only is kept here, 51 bases in frame from base 1. The germline V gene yields ENHRY for CDR1 and SYGVKD for CDR2. Relative to germline, V is missing 4 bases and J is missing 6 bases, with 12 bases of the junction outside any gene match. Comments on this clone: No cognate antigen has been identified for it. The record has no base qualities; no much larger clone is one base away.

The sequenced sample consisted of PBMCs. The receptor was derived from a man aged 50-59 years in good health and CMV-seropositive. The sequence is built from TRBV10-3 and TRBJ2-1, and TRBD1 matches 10 of the central bases. The nucleotide sequence is given as TGTGCCATCAGTGGAGATGCCGGGACAGGGGTCTTCAATGAGCAGTTCTTC. It translates as CAISGDAGTGVFNEQFF.